There are a few counts of the clone carrying this T cell receptor (beta chain). This entry comes from a study of blood T cell repertoires in COVID-19. In the original processing: Amplification from reference gene primers served as the basis for estimated nucleated cell counts. Assay: immunoSEQ multiplex PCR; the TCRdb copy retains only in-frame clones and omits some. V and J calls plus clone size are reproduced from that table; the DNA served to infer D and trimming. The sample has 270,000 or so clones, about 90% seen once. The V and J ends lost 1 base and 7 bases respectively, with 11 bases between them. This CDR3 is built from 15 residues. The germline V gene has CDR1 LGHDT and CDR2 YNNKEL (reference sequence). Seattle-derived patients entered the study during active infection and were followed longitudinally.

Material: peripheral blood. The rearrangement links TRBV3-1 (or the pseudogene TRBV3-2) to TRBJ1-6; D remains unclear. This TCR was recovered from a woman under 40 with COVID-19, enrolled during active disease. Here the CDR3 reads CASSQGGVGNSPLHF. CDR3 nucleotide sequence: TGTGCCAGCAGCCAAGGAGGTGTAGGAAATTCACCCCTCCACTTT.